This TCR beta chain was sequenced during a study of blood T cell repertoires in COVID-19. In the authors' workflow: Researchers report that nucleated cell counts were estimated from reference gene primer amplification. Profiled with immunoSEQ multiplex PCR; TCRdb holds only in-frame clones, not every one. V and J calls and clone size are those listed in that table; D and trimming were worked out from the DNA. The sample contains approximately 230,000 clones, more than 85% of which appear only once. Germline lookup yields CDR1 MNHNY and CDR2 SVGAGI (reference sequence). The length of the CDR3 is 16 residues. Trimming at V came to 6 bases and at J to 4 bases, leaving 14 bases not matched to a gene.

V is TRBV6-6 and J is TRBJ2-7, with 8 bases lining up with TRBD2. The sequencing sample was made of PBMCs or T cells enriched from blood (not recorded which). This receptor was obtained from a woman aged 25 to 45 who had recovered from COVID-19. DNA for the CDR3: TGTGCCAGCAGCTCGAGTTACCGGACTAGCCTTTACGAGCAGTACTTC. Its translation: CASSSSYRTSLYEQYF.